These 30 T cell receptor beta chains share one sample of origin, sequenced in a study of CD8 T cells in ankylosing spondylitis. TCRdb re-called the 5' RACE reads with MiXCR, one entry per CDR3 protein. The data hold more than 60,000 distinct CDR3 sequences, with roughly 6.1% observed a single time. The sample consisted of synovial fluid, either unsorted or a sorted T cell fraction (not recorded which). Source of these receptors: a male donor with ankylosing spondylitis.

The CDR3 nucleotides read TGTGCCAGCAGCCAGGAGCGGGACACAGATACGCAGTATTTT. Translating it yields CASSQERDTDTQYF. This chain joins TRBV7-3 and TRBJ2-3; 7 bases are shared with TRBD2. There are 14 residues in the CDR3. V lost 5 bases and J lost 2; bases outside the gene matches: 4. From germline, CDR1 is SGHTA and CDR2 FQGTGA. Filled out from reference TRBV7-3 and TRBJ2-3, the complete variable domain reads GAGVSQTPSNKVTEKGKYVELRCDPISGHTALYWYRQSLGQGPEFLIYFQGTGAADDSGLPNDRFFAVRPEGSVSTLKIQRTERGDSAVYLCASSQERDTDTQYFGPGTRLTVL.

This clonotype was seen ten or more times. The chain has TRBV19 and TRBJ1-1, with D unresolved. The CDR3 runs 14 residues. Trimming left V 0 bases short and J 6 bases short, with 11 bases between. Germline assignment: CDR1 LNHDA and CDR2 SQIVND (reference sequence). CDR3 amino acids: CASSIDGVVAEAFF. The CDR3 bases are TGTGCCAGTAGTATAGACGGGGTGGTCGCTGAAGCTTTCTTT.

The chain has TRBV6-1 and TRBJ2-7; 16 bases fit TRBD2. With 6 bases clipped from V and 6 bases from J, the junction kept 5 bases outside the gene matches. CDR1 is MNHNS, CDR2 SASEGT, per germline. The CDR3 covers 15 residues. CDR3 amino acids: CASRGTSGRASEQYF. The CDR3 DNA is TGTGCCAGCAGGGGGACTAGCGGGAGGGCTAGCGAGCAGTACTTC.

By share, this clonotype ranks as medium-sized (0.01 to 0.1%). CDR3 region: CASRDPNEKLFF. The CDR3 nucleotides read TGTGCCAGCAGGGATCCTAATGAAAAACTGTTTTTT. The chain has TRBV27 and TRBJ1-4, with no clear D. CDR1 MNHEY and CDR2 SMNVEV come from the germline V gene (reference sequence). The CDR3 extends over 12 amino acids. V shed 6 bases and J shed 3 bases, with 5 bases lying between them.

This clonotype was seen more than once but under ten times. This chain uses TRBV4-2 with TRBJ1-5; D unresolved. Germline V gene lookup returns CDR1 LGHNA and CDR2 YNFKEQ. This CDR3 contains 16 residues. Between the trimmed V and J ends, which lost 1 base and 3 bases, there was a span of 13 bases. The CDR3 here is CASSQAGLDINQPQHF. The CDR3 nucleotides are TGTGCCAGCAGCCAAGCGGGCCTGGATATCAATCAGCCCCAGCATTTT.

This chain's CDR3 is CASSPQSSGARTGANVLTF. The CDR3 DNA follows: TGTGCCAGCTCACCACAGTCCTCGGGGGCGCGTACTGGGGCCAACGTCCTGACTTTC. The J gene is TRBJ2-6, the V gene TRBV18; perhaps D is TRBD1 or TRBD2 (6 bases each). Germline V CDR1 and CDR2: KGHSH, LQKENI. The V and J ends lost 1 base and 2 bases respectively, with 18 bases between them. This CDR3 contains 19 residues.

This clonotype was recorded many times. The V and J genes are TRBV5-1 and TRBJ2-2, with D maybe TRBD1 (5 bases). Germline CDR1 SGHRS, CDR2 YFSETQ. V lost 1 base and J lost 1, with 11 bases in between. This CDR3 is 16 amino acids long. CDR3 sequence: CASSLRRQGNTGELFF. The CDR3 DNA reads TGCGCCAGCAGCTTGCGCCGGCAGGGGAACACCGGGGAGCTGTTTTTT.

The rearrangement uses TRBV3-1 and TRBJ2-5; the D is unclear. The CDR3 spans 12 residues. Trimming stripped 4 bases from V and 2 bases from J, with 5 bases between. Germline CDR1 LGHDT, CDR2 YNNKEL (reference sequence). CDR3 in DNA: TGTGCCAGCAGCCTCCATCAAGAGACCCAGTACTTC. Its translation: CASSLHQETQYF.

This clonotype was seen repeatedly, ten times or more. This chain connects TRBV20-1 to TRBJ1-1, with 7 bases lining up with TRBD1. CDR1 and CDR2 (germline): DFQATT, SNEGSKA (reference sequence). V lost 1 base and J lost 0; bases outside the gene matches: 14. This CDR3 spans 18 amino acids. The CDR3 nucleotides read TGCAGTGCTAGAGGGGGTATAGGGGACAGAATAATGAACACTGAAGCTTTCTTT. Amino acid sequence: CSARGGIGDRIMNTEAFF.

V and J are TRBV21-1 and TRBJ1-2; the DNA was not compared with TRBD1, the D call given in the table. TRBV21-1 is a documented pseudogene. The CDR3 is 13 amino acids. CDR3 residues: CASGWGGNYGYTF. The CDR3 DNA reads TGTGCCAGCGGATGGGGGGGCAACTATGGCTACACCTTC.

V is TRBV2 and J is TRBJ2-7; 9 nucleotides line up with TRBD1. Germline V lookup: CDR1 SNHLY, CDR2 FYNNEI. The CDR3 covers 15 residues. With V trimmed by 0 bases and J by 7 bases, 7 bases remained unmatched. The DNA for the CDR3 is TGTGCCAGCAGTGAAGCGCTTGGGACAGGGTGGGAGCAGTACTTC. Translation: CASSEALGTGWEQYF.

This clonotype was picked up many times. The J gene is TRBJ1-2, the V gene TRBV7-2; D is perhaps TRBD1 (6 bases). CDR1 is SGHTA and CDR2 is FQGNSA in the germline V gene. CDR3 length equals 15 residues. Trimming took 1 base from V and 2 from J, leaving 11 bases between them. CDR3 region: CASSLVYRDNYGYTF. In nucleotides, the CDR3 is TGTGCCAGCAGCTTAGTGTACAGGGACAACTATGGCTACACCTTC.

This sequence joins TRBV12-3 or TRBV12-4 and TRBJ1-1; 9 bases match TRBD1. The ends lost 6 bases at V and 5 bases at J; junction bases unmatched: 7. The CDR3 runs to 14 residues. The CDR3 DNA follows: TGTGCCAGCAGCTACAGGGGGCGGGTGACTGAAGCTTTCTTT. Translated, it gives CASSYRGRVTEAFF.

In this sample, this clonotype turned up many times. The chain carries TRBV11-1 and TRBJ2-1, with 12 bases fitting TRBD2. The germline CDR1 and CDR2 sequences are SGHAT and FQDESV (reference sequence). The trim removed 2 bases at V and 5 bases at J, leaving 4 bases unmatched. The CDR3 sequence is 16 residues long. The CDR3 coding sequence is TGTGCCAGCAGCTTAAACCTAGCGGGAGGGCACAATGAGCAGTTCTTC. This encodes CASSLNLAGGHNEQFF.

This clonotype was counted at least ten times. V and J are TRBV5-1 and TRBJ2-6; D is unclear. The CDR3 is 15 amino acids. V was clipped by 3 bases and J by 0 bases, with 7 bases between them. Germline V CDR1 and CDR2: SGHRS, YFSETQ. This CDR3 reads CASSSRPSGANVLTF. The CDR3 DNA reads as TGCGCCAGCAGCTCAAGGCCCTCTGGGGCCAACGTCCTGACTTTC.

This clonotype was detected many times. The J gene is TRBJ2-7, the V gene TRBV10-3, with TRBD2 identical over 12 bases. CDR3 length equals 16 residues. The germline V gene has CDR1 ENHRY and CDR2 SYGVKD. The trim removed 4 bases at V and 6 bases at J, leaving 10 bases unmatched. Written as DNA, the CDR3 is TGTGCCATCAGTGGGGGGACTAGCGGGCCGAGCAGCGAGCAGTACTTC. It translates to CAISGGTSGPSSEQYF.

This clonotype was counted many times. The chain is built from TRBV10-3 and TRBJ1-2; no reliable D call. The CDR3 is made up of 11 amino acids. CDR1 and CDR2 (germline): ENHRY, SYGVKD. V gave up 6 bases and J gave up 2 bases, with 4 bases separating them. DNA for the CDR3: TGTGCCATCAGGGAGAACTATGGCTACACCTTC. Translating gives CAIRENYGYTF.

This clonotype was seen ten or more times. The chain is built from TRBV4-1 and TRBJ2-2; TRBD2 agrees at 12 bases. V shed 3 bases and J 3 bases; nucleotides not matched to a gene: 11. The germline V gene encodes CDR1 MGHRA and CDR2 YSYEKL. The CDR3 is 19 residues long. In DNA, the CDR3 is TGCGCCAGCAGCCAGGATGGACTAGCGGGACGGGTGTACACCGGGGAGCTGTTTTTT. Amino acid sequence: CASSQDGLAGRVYTGELFF.

V gene TRBV19 combines with J gene TRBJ2-5, with 10 bases lining up with TRBD2. Germline V CDR1 and CDR2: LNHDA, SQIVND (reference sequence). CDR3 length equals 14 residues. Germline trimming cut 9 bases from V and 2 bases from J; bases unmatched to any gene: 6. This chain's CDR3 is CASAGTSVQETQYF. The CDR3 nucleotides are TGTGCCAGCGCCGGGACTAGCGTACAAGAGACCCAGTACTTC.

A few counts support this clonotype. The chain couples TRBV5-4 to TRBJ1-1; tentatively, D is TRBD1 (5 bases). V was pared by 4 bases and J by 5 bases, with 18 bases between. Germline CDR1 and CDR2: SGHNT and YYREEE (reference sequence). This CDR3 contains 15 residues. DNA for the CDR3: TGTGCCAGCAGCAGGGGCGGGACGCTTCTAACTGAAGCTTTCTTT. Translated: CASSRGGTLLTEAFF. Combining the CDR3 with reference TRBV5-4 and TRBJ1-1 gives the whole variable domain ETGVTQSPTHLIKTRGQQVTLRCSSQSGHNTVSWYQQALGQGPQFIFQYYREEENGRGNFPPRFSGLQFPNYSSELNVNALELDDSALYLCASSRGGTLLTEAFFGQGTRLTVV.

This clonotype appeared many times. The chain links TRBV11-3 to TRBJ1-5; 8 bases match TRBD1. V dropped 2 bases and J dropped 10; count of bases not matched to a gene: 7. CDR1 and CDR2 from the germline V gene are SGHNT and YENEEA. The CDR3 is 14 amino acids. The CDR3 region has the DNA TGTGCCAGCAGCTTACGACAGGGGCAGGGCCCCCAGCATTTT. This sequence encodes CASSLRQGQGPQHF.

CDR3 bases: TGCAGTGCTAGAGACAGGGGAGGTCCCCTCAGCTCCTACGAGCAGTACTTC. This gives the protein CSARDRGGPLSSYEQYF. The V gene is TRBV20-1, the J gene TRBJ2-7; D is tentatively TRBD1 or TRBD2 (6 bases each). Germline V gene data show CDR1 as DFQATT and CDR2 as SNEGSKA (reference sequence). Trimming pared 0 bases from V and 0 bases from J, leaving 18 bases between. There are 17 residues in the CDR3.

In this sample, this clonotype turned up a few times. The CDR3 bases are TGTGCCAGCAGCTTAGACTCCGGGCAACAAGAGACCCAGTACTTC. Encoded protein: CASSLDSGQQETQYF. This rearrangement joins TRBV11-3 to TRBJ2-5, with unresolved D. CDR1 and CDR2 from the germline V gene are SGHNT and YENEEA. Trimming shortened V by 0 bases and J by 2 bases, and 10 bases separated the two germline ends. CDR3 length: 15 amino acids.

The sample holds many counts of this clonotype. This chain links TRBV10-3 with TRBJ2-3; possible D gene TRBD2, 6 bases. Per germline, CDR1 ENHRY and CDR2 SYGVKD. The CDR3 is made up of 16 amino acids. Trimming left V 7 bases short and J 0 bases short, with 17 bases between. Here the CDR3 reads CAIMSSDSSSTDTQYF. CDR3 sequence (DNA): TGTGCCATCATGTCTAGCGACAGTTCTAGCACAGATACGCAGTATTTT.

Concerning this clonotype: This may arise from a read error, as a much more abundant clone is one base away. The rearrangement links TRBV28 to TRBJ2-7; 9 bases map to TRBD1. The CDR3 runs 16 residues. V gave up 6 bases and J gave up 3 bases; unmatched junction bases: 12. CDR1 and CDR2 from the germline V gene are MDHEN and SYDVKM. CDR3 DNA sequence: TGTGCCAGCAGCCAAACCTGGACAGGGGCCCACTACGAGCAGTACTTC. It translates to CASSQTWTGAHYEQYF.

Only a few counts were recorded for this clonotype. The J gene is TRBJ2-5, the V gene TRBV18; D gene unclear. Trimming took 3 bases from V and 5 from J, leaving 10 bases between them. The germline V gene has CDR1 KGHSH and CDR2 LQKENI. The CDR3 consists of 13 residues. The CDR3 DNA is TGTGCCAGCTCACCTGCAATTTTGGAGACCCAGTACTTC. Protein: CASSPAILETQYF.

This clonotype was seen many times. This chain uses TRBV29-1 with TRBJ2-7; the D gene is possibly TRBD2 (5 bases). The CDR3 covers 12 residues. Trimming stripped 1 base from V and 3 bases from J, with 7 bases between. CDR1 SQVTM and CDR2 ANQGSEA come from the germline V gene. The CDR3 DNA reads TGCAGCGTTGAAGTAGGGAGCTACGAGCAGTACTTC. Residues: CSVEVGSYEQYF.

V usage is TRBV19 and J usage is TRBJ2-1, with a weak D call TRBD1 (5 bases). This CDR3 has 16 residues. Germline V gene data show CDR1 as LNHDA and CDR2 as SQIVND (reference sequence). V was pared by 7 bases and J by 3 bases, with 19 bases between. Written as DNA, the CDR3 is TGTGCCAGTACCGACCGGGCTAGGGGTCTCTACAATGAGCAGTTCTTC. Its protein product is CASTDRARGLYNEQFF.

This clonotype was counted only a few times. The chain recombines TRBV9 with TRBJ2-3, with 8 bases identical to TRBD2. The junction had 4 bases not matched to a gene; V was cut back by 2 bases and J by 2 bases. CDR1 is SGDLS and CDR2 is YYNGEE in the germline V gene. CDR3 length equals 15 residues. The CDR3 DNA is TGTGCCAGCAGCGTGGGACTAGGACCCACAGATACGCAGTATTTT. As protein: CASSVGLGPTDTQYF.

This clonotype was picked up many times. J is TRBJ2-4 and V is TRBV29-1; D gene unclear. The CDR3 spans 10 residues. The germline gives CDR1 SQVTM, CDR2 ANQGSEA. V was clipped by 4 bases and J by 5 bases, with 3 bases between them. This CDR3 is CSVGENIQYF. Written as DNA, the CDR3 is TGCAGCGTTGGAGAAAACATTCAGTACTTC.